This TCR beta chain comes out of a study of blood T cell repertoires in COVID-19. Study background: The samples span acute and convalescent COVID-19 from the United States, Italy and Spain. Sample material is recorded as cDNA or gDNA derived from T cells, B-cell-depleted T cells, or PBMCs.

Original analysis: Reference gene primers were amplified, and this amplification served to estimate nucleated cell counts. The assay was immunoSEQ multiplex PCR, and TCRdb's table has in-frame clones only and misses some. V and J calls plus clone size are reproduced from that table; the DNA served to infer D and trimming. The sample yields about 40,000 clones, about 91% seen once. The CDR3 runs 15 residues. Looked up from germline, CDR1 is SGHRS and CDR2 is YFSETQ. The V segment lost 4 bases and the J segment 6 bases; nucleotides outside the gene matches: 11. This rearrangement joins TRBV5-1 to TRBJ1-2; 8 bases are shared with TRBD1. This receptor was taken from a woman in her twenties or thirties in a cohort sampled during active COVID-19. Sequencing was carried out using peripheral blood. CDR3 in amino acids: CASSPPQGAQDGYTF. Written as DNA, the CDR3 is TGCGCCAGCAGCCCCCCGCAGGGGGCGCAGGATGGCTACACCTTC. Combining the CDR3 with reference TRBV5-1 and TRBJ1-2 gives the whole variable domain KAGVTQTPRYLIKTRGQQVTLSCSPISGHRSVSWYQQTPGQGLQFLFEYFSETQRNKGNFPGRFSGRQFSNSRSEMNVSTLELGDSALYLCASSPPQGAQDGYTFGSGTRLTVV.